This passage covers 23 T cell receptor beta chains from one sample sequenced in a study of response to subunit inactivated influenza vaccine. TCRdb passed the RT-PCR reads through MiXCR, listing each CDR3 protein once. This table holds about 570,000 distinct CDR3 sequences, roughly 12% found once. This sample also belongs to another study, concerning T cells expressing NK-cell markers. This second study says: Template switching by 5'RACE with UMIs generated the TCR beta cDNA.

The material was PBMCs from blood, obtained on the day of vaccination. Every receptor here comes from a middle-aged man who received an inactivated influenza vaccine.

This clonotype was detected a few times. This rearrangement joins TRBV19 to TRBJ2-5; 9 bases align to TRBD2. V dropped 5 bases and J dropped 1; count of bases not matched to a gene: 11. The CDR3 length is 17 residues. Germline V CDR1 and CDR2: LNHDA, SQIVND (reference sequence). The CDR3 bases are TGTGCCAGTAGTCTCCGTGTGGCTAGCGGGGTCCAAGAGACCCAGTACTTC. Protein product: CASSLRVASGVQETQYF.

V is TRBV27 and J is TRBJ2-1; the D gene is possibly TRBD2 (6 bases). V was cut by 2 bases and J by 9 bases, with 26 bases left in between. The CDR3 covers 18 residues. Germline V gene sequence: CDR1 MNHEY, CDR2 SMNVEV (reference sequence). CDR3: CASSLSPPVGRIASEQFF. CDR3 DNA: TGTGCCAGCAGTTTAAGTCCCCCCGTAGGGAGGATAGCGTCTGAGCAGTTCTTC.

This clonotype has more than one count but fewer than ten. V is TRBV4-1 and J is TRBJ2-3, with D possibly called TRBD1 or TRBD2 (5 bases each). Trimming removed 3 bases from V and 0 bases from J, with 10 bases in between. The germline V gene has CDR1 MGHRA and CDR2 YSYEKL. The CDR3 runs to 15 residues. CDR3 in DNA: TGCGCCAGCAGCCATGGGGGACGGAGCACAGATACGCAGTATTTT. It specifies CASSHGGRSTDTQYF.

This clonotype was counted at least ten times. CDR3 in DNA: TGTGCCAGCAGTTTGGTAGCGGGAGTGGATGAGCAGTTCTTC. This codes for CASSLVAGVDEQFF. The chain couples TRBV27 to TRBJ2-1; TRBD2 agrees at 9 bases. This CDR3 has 14 residues. CDR1 MNHEY and CDR2 SMNVEV come from the germline V gene (reference sequence). The V segment lost 3 bases and the J segment 8 bases; nucleotides outside the gene matches: 5.

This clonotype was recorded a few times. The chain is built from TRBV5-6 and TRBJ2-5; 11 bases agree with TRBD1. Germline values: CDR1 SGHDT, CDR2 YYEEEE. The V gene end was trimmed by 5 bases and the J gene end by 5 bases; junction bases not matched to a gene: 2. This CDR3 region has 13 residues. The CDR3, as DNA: TGTGCCAGCAGGGGGACAGGGGGTGAGACCCAGTACTTC. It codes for CASRGTGGETQYF.

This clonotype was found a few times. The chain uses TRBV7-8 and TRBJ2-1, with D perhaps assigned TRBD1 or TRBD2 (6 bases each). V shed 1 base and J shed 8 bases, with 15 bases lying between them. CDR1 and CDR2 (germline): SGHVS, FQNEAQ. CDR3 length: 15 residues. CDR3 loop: CASSLERGRLYEQFF. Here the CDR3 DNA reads TGTGCCAGCAGCTTAGAACGGGGGCGCTTATATGAGCAGTTCTTC.

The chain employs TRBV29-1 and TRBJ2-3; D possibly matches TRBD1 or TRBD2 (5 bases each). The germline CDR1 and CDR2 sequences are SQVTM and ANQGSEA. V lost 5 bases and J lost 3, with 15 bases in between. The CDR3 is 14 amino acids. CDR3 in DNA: TGCAGCGTTTCACCCGCTTGGGGGACAGATACGCAGTATTTT. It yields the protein CSVSPAWGTDTQYF.

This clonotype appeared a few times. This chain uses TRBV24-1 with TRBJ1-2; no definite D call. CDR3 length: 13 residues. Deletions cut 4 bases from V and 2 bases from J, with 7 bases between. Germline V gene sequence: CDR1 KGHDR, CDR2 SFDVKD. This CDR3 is CATSESANYGYTF. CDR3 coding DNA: TGTGCCACCAGTGAGTCAGCGAACTATGGCTACACCTTC.

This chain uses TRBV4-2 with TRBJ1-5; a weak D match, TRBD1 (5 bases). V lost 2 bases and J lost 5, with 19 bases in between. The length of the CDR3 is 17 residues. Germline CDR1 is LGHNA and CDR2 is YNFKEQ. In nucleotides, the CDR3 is TGTGCCAGCAGCCAATACTTTACGGGGGTGGGTGATCAGCCCCAGCATTTT. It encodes CASSQYFTGVGDQPQHF.

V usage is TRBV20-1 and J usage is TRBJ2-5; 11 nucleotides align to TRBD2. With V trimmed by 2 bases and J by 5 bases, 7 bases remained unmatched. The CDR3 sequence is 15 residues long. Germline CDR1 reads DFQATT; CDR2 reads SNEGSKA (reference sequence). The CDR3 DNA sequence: TGCAGTGCTAGATCGGGCGCTAGCGGGAGGGAGACCCAGTACTTC. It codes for CSARSGASGRETQYF.

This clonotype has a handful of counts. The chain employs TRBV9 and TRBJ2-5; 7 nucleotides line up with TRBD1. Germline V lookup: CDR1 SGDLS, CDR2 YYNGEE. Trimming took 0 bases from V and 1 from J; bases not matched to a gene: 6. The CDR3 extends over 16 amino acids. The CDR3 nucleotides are TGTGCCAGCAGCGTAGGTGGTAGACAGGGCCAAGAGACCCAGTACTTC. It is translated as CASSVGGRQGQETQYF.

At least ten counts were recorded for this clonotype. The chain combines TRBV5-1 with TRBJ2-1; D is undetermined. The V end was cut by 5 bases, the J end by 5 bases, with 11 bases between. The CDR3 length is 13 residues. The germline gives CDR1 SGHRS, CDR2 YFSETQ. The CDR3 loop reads CASRVRTNNEQFF. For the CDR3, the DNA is TGCGCCAGCAGGGTTCGGACGAACAATGAGCAGTTCTTC.

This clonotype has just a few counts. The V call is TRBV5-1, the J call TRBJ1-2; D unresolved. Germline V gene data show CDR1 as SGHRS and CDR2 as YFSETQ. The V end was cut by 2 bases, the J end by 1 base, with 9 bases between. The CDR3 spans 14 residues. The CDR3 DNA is TGCGCCAGCAGCTTCAACACGTTTAACTATGGCTACACCTTC. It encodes CASSFNTFNYGYTF.

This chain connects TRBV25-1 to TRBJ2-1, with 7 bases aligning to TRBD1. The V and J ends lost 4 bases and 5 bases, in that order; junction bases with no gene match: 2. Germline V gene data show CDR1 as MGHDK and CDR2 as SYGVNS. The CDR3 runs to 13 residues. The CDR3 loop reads CASSAGQDNEQFF. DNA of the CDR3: TGTGCCAGCAGTGCTGGACAGGACAATGAGCAGTTCTTC. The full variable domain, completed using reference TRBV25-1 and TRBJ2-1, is EADIYQTPRYLVIGTGKKITLECSQTMGHDKMYWYQQDPGMELHLIHYSYGVNSTEKGDLSSESTVSRIRTEHFPLTLESARPSHTSQYLCASSAGQDNEQFFGPGTRLTVL.

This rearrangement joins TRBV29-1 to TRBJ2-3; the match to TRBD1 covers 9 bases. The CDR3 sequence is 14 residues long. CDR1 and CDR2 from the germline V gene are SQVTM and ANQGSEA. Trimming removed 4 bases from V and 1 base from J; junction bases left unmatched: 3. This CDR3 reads CSVVDRGGTDTQYF. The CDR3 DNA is TGCAGCGTTGTGGACAGGGGAGGCACAGATACGCAGTATTTT.

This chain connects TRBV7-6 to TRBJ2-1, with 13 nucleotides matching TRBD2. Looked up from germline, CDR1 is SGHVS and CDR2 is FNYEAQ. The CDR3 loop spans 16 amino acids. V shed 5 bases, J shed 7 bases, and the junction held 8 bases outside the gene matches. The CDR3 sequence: CASSPRTSGGFNEQFF. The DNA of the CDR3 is TGTGCCAGCAGCCCCCGGACTAGCGGGGGATTTAATGAGCAGTTCTTC. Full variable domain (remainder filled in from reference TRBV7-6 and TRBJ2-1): GAGVSQSPRYKVTKRGQDVALRCDPISGHVSLYWYRQALGQGPEFLTYFNYEAQQDKSGLPNDRFSAERPEGSISTLTIQRTEQRDSAMYRCASSPRTSGGFNEQFFGPGTRLTVL.

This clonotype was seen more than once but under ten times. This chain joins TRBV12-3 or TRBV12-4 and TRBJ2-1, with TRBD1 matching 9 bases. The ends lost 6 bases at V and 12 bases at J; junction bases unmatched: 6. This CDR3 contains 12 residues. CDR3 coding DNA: TGTGCCAGCAGGTACCCGGGACAGGGGCAGTTCTTC. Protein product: CASRYPGQGQFF.

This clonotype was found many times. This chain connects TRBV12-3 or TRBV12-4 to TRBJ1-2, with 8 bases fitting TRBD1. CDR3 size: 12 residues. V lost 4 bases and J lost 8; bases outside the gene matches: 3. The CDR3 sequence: CASSSDRDGYTF. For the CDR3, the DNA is TGTGCCAGCAGTTCGGACAGGGACGGCTACACCTTC.

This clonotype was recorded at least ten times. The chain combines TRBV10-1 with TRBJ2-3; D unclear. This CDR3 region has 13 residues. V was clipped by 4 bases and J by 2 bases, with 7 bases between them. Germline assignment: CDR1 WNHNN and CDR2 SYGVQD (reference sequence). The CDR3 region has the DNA TGCGCCAGCAGTGGGGGTCTCACAGATACGCAGTATTTT. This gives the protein CASSGGLTDTQYF.

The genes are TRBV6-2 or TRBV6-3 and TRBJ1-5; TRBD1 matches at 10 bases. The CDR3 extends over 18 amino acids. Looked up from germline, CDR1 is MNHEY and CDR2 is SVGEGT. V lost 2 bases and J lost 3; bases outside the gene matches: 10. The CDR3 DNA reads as TGTGCCAGCAGTTACACACCGGGACAGGGGTTTGACAATCAGCCCCAGCATTTT. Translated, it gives CASSYTPGQGFDNQPQHF.

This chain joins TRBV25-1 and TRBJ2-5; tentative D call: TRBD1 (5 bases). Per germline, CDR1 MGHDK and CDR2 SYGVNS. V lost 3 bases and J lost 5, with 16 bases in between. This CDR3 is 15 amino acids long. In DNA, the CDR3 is TGTGCCAGCAGTGAGGGGTTTGGGGCAGGCGAGACCCAGTACTTC. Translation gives CASSEGFGAGETQYF.

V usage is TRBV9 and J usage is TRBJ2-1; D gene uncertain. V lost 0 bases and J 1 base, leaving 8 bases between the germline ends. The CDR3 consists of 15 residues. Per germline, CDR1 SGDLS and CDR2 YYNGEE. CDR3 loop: CASSVAIESYNEQFF. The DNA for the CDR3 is TGTGCCAGCAGCGTAGCAATCGAGTCCTACAATGAGCAGTTCTTC.

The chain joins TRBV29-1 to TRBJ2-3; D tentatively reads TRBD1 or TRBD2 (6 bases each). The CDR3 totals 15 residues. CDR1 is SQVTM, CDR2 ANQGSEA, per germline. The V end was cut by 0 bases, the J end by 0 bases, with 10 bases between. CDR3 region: CSVEERGESTDTQYF. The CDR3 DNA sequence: TGCAGCGTTGAAGAGAGGGGGGAGAGCACAGATACGCAGTATTTT.